Below, 14 T cell receptor beta chains from the same sample are listed, as sequenced in a study of T cells in localized non-small cell lung cancer. Produced via immunoSEQ multiplex PCR; TCRdb's table is partial and in-frame only. Of around 94,000 clones in the sample, 87% were seen once. The input for sequencing was peripheral blood, taken before any cancer treatment. The origin of the receptors is a man aged 35 to 69 with stage I squamous cell lung carcinoma.

V and J are TRBV9 and TRBJ1-2, with 10 bases fitting TRBD1. The CDR3 has 15 amino acids. Losses at the gene ends were 3 bases for V and 7 bases for J; bases not matched to a gene: 9. In germline, CDR1 is SGDLS, CDR2 YYNGEE. In nucleotides, the CDR3 is TGTGCCAGCAGCGACTCCGACAGGGGGCCGGGTGGCTACACCTTC. This translates into CASSDSDRGPGGYTF.

The chain couples TRBV5-1 to TRBJ2-1; D might be TRBD1 (6 bases). V was trimmed by 3 bases and J by 8 bases, leaving 9 bases between them. CDR3 length equals 12 residues. Germline CDR1 reads SGHRS; CDR2 reads YFSETQ. CDR3 nucleotides: TGCGCCAGCAGCTCTCAGGGGTATGAGCAGTTCTTC. It yields the protein CASSSQGYEQFF.

The rearrangement links TRBV5-4 to TRBJ2-7; D gene uncertain. Trimming pared 3 bases from V and 1 base from J, leaving 8 bases between. Germline CDR1 is SGHNT and CDR2 is YYREEE (reference sequence). There are 13 residues in the CDR3. CDR3 residues: CASSSTRSYEQYF. The CDR3 DNA reads as TGTGCCAGCAGCTCCACAAGGTCCTACGAGCAGTACTTC. Drawing the rest from reference TRBV5-4 and TRBJ2-7, the complete variable domain is ETGVTQSPTHLIKTRGQQVTLRCSSQSGHNTVSWYQQALGQGPQFIFQYYREEENGRGNFPPRFSGLQFPNYSSELNVNALELDDSALYLCASSSTRSYEQYFGPGTRLTVT.

The chain employs TRBV5-1 and TRBJ2-3; D is perhaps TRBD1 (6 bases). The CDR3 contains 16 residues. V dropped 3 bases and J dropped 4 bases, with 18 bases sitting between them. CDR1 is SGHRS and CDR2 is YFSETQ in the germline V gene. Here the CDR3 DNA reads TGCGCCAGCAGCTGGAGTTATGTGACAGGAGCAGATACGCAGTATTTT. It translates to CASSWSYVTGADTQYF.

The gene calls are TRBV5-1 and TRBJ1-1; D gene unclear. V lost 0 bases, J lost 3 bases, and 12 bases lay in between. The CDR3 length is 15 residues. Per germline, CDR1 SGHRS and CDR2 YFSETQ. The CDR3 DNA reads as TGCGCCAGCAGCTTGGAGAGGGTTTTGGACACTGAAGCTTTCTTT. Translated: CASSLERVLDTEAFF.

The J gene is TRBJ1-1, the V gene TRBV19; D gene ambiguous. The germline V and J ends were trimmed by 5 bases and 7 bases, with 20 bases remaining between them. Germline-derived CDR1 and CDR2 are LNHDA and SQIVND (reference sequence). The CDR3 consists of 15 residues. The CDR3 region has the DNA TGTGCCAGTAGTTCCTCGGGGAGGGCGTTGAGTGAAGCTTTCTTT. As protein: CASSSSGRALSEAFF.

Comments on this clone: Other DNA sequences in this specimen translate into the identical CDR3. The chain uses TRBV5-1 and TRBJ1-1, with TRBD1 matching 8 bases. Germline CDR1 SGHRS, CDR2 YFSETQ. This CDR3 spans 13 amino acids. Trimming removed 2 bases from V and 4 bases from J; junction bases left unmatched: 1. CDR3 sequence (DNA): TGCGCCAGCAGCTTAACAGGGGGCACTGAAGCTTTCTTT. The encoded protein is CASSLTGGTEAFF.

V and J are TRBV19 and TRBJ1-1; tentative D call: TRBD1 (5 bases). Germline V gene data show CDR1 as LNHDA and CDR2 as SQIVND (reference sequence). Trimming pared 4 bases from V and 1 base from J, leaving 16 bases between. The CDR3 sequence is 16 residues long. The CDR3 DNA sequence: TGTGCCAGTAGTAATTCAGGGCGAATGGGGAACACTGAAGCTTTCTTT. Translating gives CASSNSGRMGNTEAFF.

The rearrangement joins TRBV5-1 to TRBJ1-6; TRBD1 matches 8 bases. Germline V gene sequence: CDR1 SGHRS, CDR2 YFSETQ. The CDR3 is 16 amino acids. V dropped 1 base and J dropped 7; count of bases not matched to a gene: 7. The DNA for the CDR3 is TGCGCCAGCAGCTTGCAGGGGGCCGTGGGGAATTCACCCCTCCACTTT. Its translation: CASSLQGAVGNSPLHF.

The rearrangement joins TRBV6-5 to TRBJ2-7; D is ambiguous. The ends were cut back, 3 bases at V and 7 bases at J, with 7 bases in the middle. Germline values: CDR1 MNHEY, CDR2 SVGAGI. The CDR3 consists of 11 residues. The CDR3 DNA reads as TGTGCCAGCAGTTATTTGGGAGAGCAGTACTTC. As protein: CASSYLGEQYF.

V usage is TRBV15 and J usage is TRBJ2-5; TRBD1 matches 8 bases. V shed 1 base, J shed 3 bases, and the junction held 7 bases outside the gene matches. CDR1 and CDR2 (germline): LNHNV, YYDKDF (reference sequence). The CDR3 consists of 16 residues. The chain's CDR3 is CATSRADRGLEETQYF. CDR3 nucleotides: TGTGCCACCAGCAGAGCCGACAGGGGTCTAGAAGAGACCCAGTACTTC.

This chain joins TRBV5-1 and TRBJ1-5; no definite D call. The CDR3 is 13 amino acids. Between the trimmed V and J ends, which lost 4 bases and 2 bases, there was a span of 7 bases. Looked up from germline, CDR1 is SGHRS and CDR2 is YFSETQ. As DNA, the CDR3 is TGCGCCAGCAGCCTGGACGGCAATCAGCCCCAGCATTTT. Its protein is CASSLDGNQPQHF.

A single count supports this clone. The V gene is TRBV27, the J gene TRBJ1-2; D remains unclear. Trimming pared 5 bases from V and 4 bases from J, leaving 11 bases between. From germline, CDR1 is MNHEY and CDR2 SMNVEV (reference sequence). The length of the CDR3 is 13 residues. The CDR3 reads CASSPQGSYGYTF. The CDR3 DNA sequence: TGTGCCAGCAGTCCCCAAGGGAGCTATGGCTACACCTTC.

This clone was observed a single time. The V and J genes are TRBV5-1 and TRBJ1-6, with a possible D match to TRBD1 (6 bases). V lost 1 base and J 2 bases, leaving 25 bases between the germline ends. CDR1 and CDR2 from the germline V gene are SGHRS and YFSETQ. This CDR3 is 21 amino acids long. This chain's CDR3 is CASSLLPRLRTDRTYNSPLHF. The CDR3 DNA reads as TGCGCCAGCAGCTTGTTGCCGAGACTTCGGACAGACAGGACCTATAATTCACCCCTCCACTTT.